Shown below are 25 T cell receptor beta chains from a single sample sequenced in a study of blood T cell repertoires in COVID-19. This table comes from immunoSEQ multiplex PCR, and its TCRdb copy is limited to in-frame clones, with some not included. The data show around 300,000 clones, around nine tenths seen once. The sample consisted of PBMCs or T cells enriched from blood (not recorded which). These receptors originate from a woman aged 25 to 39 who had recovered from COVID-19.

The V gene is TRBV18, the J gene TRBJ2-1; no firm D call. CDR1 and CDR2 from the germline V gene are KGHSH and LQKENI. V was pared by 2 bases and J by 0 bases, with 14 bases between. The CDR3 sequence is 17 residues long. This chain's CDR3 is CASSPSSRSHSYNEQFF. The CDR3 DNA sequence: TGTGCCAGCTCACCATCCTCCCGGTCGCACTCCTACAATGAGCAGTTCTTC. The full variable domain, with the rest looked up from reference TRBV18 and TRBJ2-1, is NAGVMQNPRHLVRRRGQEARLRCSPMKGHSHVYWYRQLPEEGLKFMVYLQKENIIDESGMPKERFSAEFPKEGPSILRIQQVVRGDSAAYFCASSPSSRSHSYNEQFFGPGTRLTVL.

The CDR3 region has the DNA TGCGCCAGCAGCCAAGGGGAGTGGGCAACAGATACGCAGTATTTT. It specifies CASSQGEWATDTQYF. V and J are TRBV4-3 and TRBJ2-3, with D maybe TRBD2 (5 bases). The CDR3 loop spans 15 amino acids. The germline gives CDR1 LGHNA, CDR2 YSLEER. The V end lost 1 base, the J end lost 3 bases, and 11 bases lay between the germline ends.

As DNA, the CDR3 is TGCGCCAGCAGCCAAGCCCGGACAGGGGGTGCCTCCGAGCAGTACTTC. Its protein is CASSQARTGGASEQYF. V gene TRBV4-3 combines with J gene TRBJ2-7; TRBD1 agrees at 10 bases. The V and J ends lost 1 base and 6 bases, in that order; junction bases with no gene match: 9. This CDR3 contains 16 residues. The germline V gene has CDR1 LGHNA and CDR2 YSLEER.

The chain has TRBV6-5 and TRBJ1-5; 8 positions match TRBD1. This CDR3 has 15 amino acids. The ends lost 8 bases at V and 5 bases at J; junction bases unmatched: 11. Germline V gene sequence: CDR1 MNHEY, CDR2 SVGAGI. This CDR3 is CASSGRQGRDQPQHF. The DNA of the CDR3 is TGTGCCAGCTCTGGTCGACAGGGGCGTGATCAGCCCCAGCATTTT.

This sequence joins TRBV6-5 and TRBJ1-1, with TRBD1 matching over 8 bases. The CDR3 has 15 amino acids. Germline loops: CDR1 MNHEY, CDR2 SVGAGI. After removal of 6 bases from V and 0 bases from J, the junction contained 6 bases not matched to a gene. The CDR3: CASSLRDRMNTEAFF. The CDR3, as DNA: TGTGCCAGCAGCCTTCGGGACAGGATGAACACTGAAGCTTTCTTT.

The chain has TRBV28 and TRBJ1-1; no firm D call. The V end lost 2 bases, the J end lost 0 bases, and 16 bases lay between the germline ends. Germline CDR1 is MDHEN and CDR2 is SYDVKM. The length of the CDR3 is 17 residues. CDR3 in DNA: TGTGCCAGCAGTTTAAGGCAGGATTACCTCATGAACACTGAAGCTTTCTTT. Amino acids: CASSLRQDYLMNTEAFF.

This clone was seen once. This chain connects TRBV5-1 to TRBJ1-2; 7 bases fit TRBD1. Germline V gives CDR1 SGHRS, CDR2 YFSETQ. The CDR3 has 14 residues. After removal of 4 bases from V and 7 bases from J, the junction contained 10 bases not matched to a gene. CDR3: CASSATEGASGYTF. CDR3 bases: TGCGCCAGCAGCGCTACTGAGGGGGCGAGTGGCTACACCTTC.

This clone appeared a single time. The CDR3 here is CASSDSLLGNTIYF. The CDR3 coding sequence is TGCGCCAGCAGTGATTCCCTTCTCGGAAACACCATATATTTT. This chain connects TRBV10-1 to TRBJ1-3, with D hard to call. The CDR3 covers 14 residues. Per the germline V gene, CDR1 is WNHNN and CDR2 is SYGVQD (reference sequence). The germline V and J ends were trimmed by 3 bases and 4 bases, with 10 bases remaining between them.

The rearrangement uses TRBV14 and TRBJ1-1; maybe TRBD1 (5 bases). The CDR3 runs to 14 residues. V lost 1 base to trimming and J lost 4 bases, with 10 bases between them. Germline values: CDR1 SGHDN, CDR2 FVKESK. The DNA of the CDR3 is TGTGCCAGCAGCCAAGTAGTGGGGGGCACTGAAGCTTTCTTT. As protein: CASSQVVGGTEAFF. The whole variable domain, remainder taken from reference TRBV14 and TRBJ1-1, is EAGVTQFPSHSVIEKGQTVTLRCDPISGHDNLYWYRRVMGKEIKFLLHFVKESKQDESGMPNNRFLAERTGGTYSTLKVQPAELEDSGVYFCASSQVVGGTEAFFGQGTRLTVV.

The CDR3 DNA is TGTGCCAGCAGGACGACTAGCGAGACCAAAAACATTCAGTACTTC. Translating it yields CASRTTSETKNIQYF. V gene TRBV5-5 combines with J gene TRBJ2-4, with 8 nucleotides matching TRBD2. V lost 5 bases to trimming and J lost 2 bases; unmatched junction nucleotides: 6. The V gene's germline CDR1 is SGHKS and CDR2 YYEKEE (reference sequence). This CDR3 is built from 15 residues.

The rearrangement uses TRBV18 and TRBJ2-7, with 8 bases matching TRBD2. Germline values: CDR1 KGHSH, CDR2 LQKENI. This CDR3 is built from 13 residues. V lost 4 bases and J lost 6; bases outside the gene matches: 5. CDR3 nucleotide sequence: TGTGCCAGCTCACGCCGGGAGGGCCGCGAGCAGTACTTC. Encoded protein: CASSRREGREQYF. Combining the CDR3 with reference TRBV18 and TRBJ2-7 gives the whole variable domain NAGVMQNPRHLVRRRGQEARLRCSPMKGHSHVYWYRQLPEEGLKFMVYLQKENIIDESGMPKERFSAEFPKEGPSILRIQQVVRGDSAAYFCASSRREGREQYFGPGTRLTVT.

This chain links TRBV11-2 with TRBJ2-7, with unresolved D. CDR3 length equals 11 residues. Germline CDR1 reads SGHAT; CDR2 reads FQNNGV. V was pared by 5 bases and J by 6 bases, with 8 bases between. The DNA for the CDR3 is TGTGCCAGCAGCCGCGGTGCCGAGCAGTACTTC. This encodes CASSRGAEQYF. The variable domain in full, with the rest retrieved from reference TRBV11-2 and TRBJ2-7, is EAGVAQSPRYKIIEKRQSVAFWCNPISGHATLYWYQQILGQGPKLLIQFQNNGVVDDSQLPKDRFSAERLKGVDSTLKIQPAKLEDSAVYLCASSRGAEQYFGPGTRLTVT.

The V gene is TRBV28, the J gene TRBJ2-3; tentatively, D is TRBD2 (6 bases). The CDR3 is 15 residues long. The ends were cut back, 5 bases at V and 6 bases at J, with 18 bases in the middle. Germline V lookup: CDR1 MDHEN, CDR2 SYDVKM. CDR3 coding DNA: TGTGCCAGCAGTGGTGGGAGCCGAGGAGGGGATACGCAGTATTTT. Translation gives CASSGGSRGGDTQYF.

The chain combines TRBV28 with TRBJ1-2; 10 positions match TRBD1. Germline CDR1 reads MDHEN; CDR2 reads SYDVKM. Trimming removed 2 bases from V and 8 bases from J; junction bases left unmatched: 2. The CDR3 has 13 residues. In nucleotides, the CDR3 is TGTGCCAGCAGTTTAGGGACAGGGGAGGGCTACACCTTC. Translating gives CASSLGTGEGYTF.

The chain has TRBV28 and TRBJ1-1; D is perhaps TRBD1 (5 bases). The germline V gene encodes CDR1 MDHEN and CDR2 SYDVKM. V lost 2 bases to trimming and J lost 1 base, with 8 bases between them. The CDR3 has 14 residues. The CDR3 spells CASSLGHQNTEAFF. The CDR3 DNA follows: TGTGCCAGCAGTTTAGGACACCAGAACACTGAAGCTTTCTTT.

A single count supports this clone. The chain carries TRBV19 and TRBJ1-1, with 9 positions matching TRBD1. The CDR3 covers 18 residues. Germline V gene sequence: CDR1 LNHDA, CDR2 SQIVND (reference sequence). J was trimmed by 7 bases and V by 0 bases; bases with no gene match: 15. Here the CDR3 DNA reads TGTGCCAGTAGTATAGAGGGGAGAGGGACAGGGCTCTTCGGTGAAGCTTTCTTT. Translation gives CASSIEGRGTGLFGEAFF.

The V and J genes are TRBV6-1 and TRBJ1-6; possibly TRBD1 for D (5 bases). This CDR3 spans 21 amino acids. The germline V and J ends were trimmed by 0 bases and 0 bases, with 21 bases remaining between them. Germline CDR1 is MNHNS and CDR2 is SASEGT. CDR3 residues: CASSEAWGVAQISSYNSPLHF. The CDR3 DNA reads TGTGCCAGCAGTGAAGCCTGGGGGGTTGCACAAATCAGCTCCTATAATTCACCCCTCCACTTT.

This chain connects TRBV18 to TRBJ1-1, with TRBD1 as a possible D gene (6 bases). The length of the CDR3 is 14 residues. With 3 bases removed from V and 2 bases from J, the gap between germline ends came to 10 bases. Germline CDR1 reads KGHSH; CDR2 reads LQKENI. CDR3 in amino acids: CASSPSDSNTEAFF. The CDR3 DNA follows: TGTGCCAGCTCACCCTCGGACAGTAACACTGAAGCTTTCTTT. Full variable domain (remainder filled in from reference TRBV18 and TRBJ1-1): NAGVMQNPRHLVRRRGQEARLRCSPMKGHSHVYWYRQLPEEGLKFMVYLQKENIIDESGMPKERFSAEFPKEGPSILRIQQVVRGDSAAYFCASSPSDSNTEAFFGQGTRLTVV.

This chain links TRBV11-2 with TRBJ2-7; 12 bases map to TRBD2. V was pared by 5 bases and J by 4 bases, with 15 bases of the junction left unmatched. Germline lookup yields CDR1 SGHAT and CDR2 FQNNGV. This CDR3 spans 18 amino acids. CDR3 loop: CASSHHHIRTSGIYEQYF. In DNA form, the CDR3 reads TGTGCCAGCAGCCACCACCACATCCGGACTAGCGGGATATACGAGCAGTACTTC.

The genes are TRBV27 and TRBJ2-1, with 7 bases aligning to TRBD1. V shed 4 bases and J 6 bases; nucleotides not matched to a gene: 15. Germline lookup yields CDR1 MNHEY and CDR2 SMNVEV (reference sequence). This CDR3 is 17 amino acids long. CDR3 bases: TGTGCCAGCAGTTCACCAATTCGACAGGGTGCGATCAATGAGCAGTTCTTC. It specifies CASSSPIRQGAINEQFF.

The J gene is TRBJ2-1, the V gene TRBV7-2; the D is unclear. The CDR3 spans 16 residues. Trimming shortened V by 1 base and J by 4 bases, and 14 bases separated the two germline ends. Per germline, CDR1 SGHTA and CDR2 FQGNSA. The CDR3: CASSLEMADKYNEQFF. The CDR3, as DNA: TGTGCCAGCAGCTTAGAAATGGCGGATAAATACAATGAGCAGTTCTTC.

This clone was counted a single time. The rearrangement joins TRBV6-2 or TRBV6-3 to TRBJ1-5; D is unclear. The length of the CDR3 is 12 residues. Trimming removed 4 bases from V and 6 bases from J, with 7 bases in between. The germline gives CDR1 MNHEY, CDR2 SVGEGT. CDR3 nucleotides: TGTGCCAGCAGTTTCTTCCCTCAGCCCCAGCATTTT. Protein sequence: CASSFFPQPQHF.

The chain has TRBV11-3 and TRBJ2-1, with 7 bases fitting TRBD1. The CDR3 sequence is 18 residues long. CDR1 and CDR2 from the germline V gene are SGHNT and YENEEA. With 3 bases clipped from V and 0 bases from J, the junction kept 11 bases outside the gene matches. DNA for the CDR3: TGTGCCAGCAGCTTCGGGGACAGCTATTTTCCCTCCTACAATGAGCAGTTCTTC. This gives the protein CASSFGDSYFPSYNEQFF.

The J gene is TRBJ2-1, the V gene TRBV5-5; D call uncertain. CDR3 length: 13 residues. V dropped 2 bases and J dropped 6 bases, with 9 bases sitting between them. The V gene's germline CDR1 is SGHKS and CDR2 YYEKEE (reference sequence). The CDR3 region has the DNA TGTGCCAGCAGCTTATATGGCTCCAATGAGCAGTTCTTC. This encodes CASSLYGSNEQFF.

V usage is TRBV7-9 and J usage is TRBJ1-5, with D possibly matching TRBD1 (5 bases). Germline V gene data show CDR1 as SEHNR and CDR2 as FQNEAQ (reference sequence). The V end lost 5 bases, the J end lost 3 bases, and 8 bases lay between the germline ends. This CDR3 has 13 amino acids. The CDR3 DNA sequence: TGTGCCAGCAGCCGACAGAACAATCAGCCCCAGCATTTT. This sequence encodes CASSRQNNQPQHF.